The sample holds many counts of the clone carrying this T cell receptor beta chain. Both iRepertoire HTBI primers and Arm-PCR of CDR3 regions were used to build the TCR beta libraries. MiXCR, run by TCRdb on the multiplex PCR reads, gives a single entry per CDR3 protein. The sample contains a few hundred thousand distinct CDR3 sequences, around 13% of which appear only once. The data are from a study of regulatory T cells in long-lasting Graves disease. The sample's time point: newly diagnosed GD, antithyroid drugs for less than 3 months. PBMCs provided the RNA from which the TCR library was made. An endocrinology department in Xi'an, China, recruited the patients. The same data also went into a second study, on T cells in Graves' hyperthyroidism and ophthalmopathy.

The sequences come from peripheral blood mononuclear cells (PBMCs), collected at new diagnosis, from a patient treated with antithyroid drugs. This receptor was taken from a woman in her 50s with Graves disease.

The CDR3 DNA is TGTGCCAGCAGCCCCGGACAGATCTCCTACGAGCAGTACTTC. It translates to CASSPGQISYEQYF. The V and J genes are TRBV7-3 and TRBJ2-7, with a weak D call TRBD1 (6 bases). Germline V gene lookup returns CDR1 SGHTA and CDR2 FQGTGA. The ends were cut back, 5 bases at V and 0 bases at J, with 11 bases in the middle. The CDR3 is 14 residues long. Supplemented by reference TRBV7-3 and TRBJ2-7, the full variable domain reads GAGVSQTPSNKVTEKGKYVELRCDPISGHTALYWYRQSLGQGPEFLIYFQGTGAADDSGLPNDRFFAVRPEGSVSTLKIQRTERGDSAVYLCASSPGQISYEQYFGPGTRLTVT.